This T cell receptor (beta chain) was sequenced during a study of cytomegalovirus exposure and HLA in healthy donors. After removal of 0 bases from V and 3 bases from J, the junction contained 5 bases not matched to a gene. This CDR3 is 15 amino acids long. Germline lookup yields CDR1 LGHNA and CDR2 YSLEER. Profiling relied on immunoSEQ multiplex PCR, and the TCRdb table lists in-frame clones only, not all of them. The sample shows more than 110,000 clones, just over 85% of them seen only once. The chain combines TRBV4-3 with TRBJ2-7, with 7 bases fitting TRBD2. The sample consisted of PBMCs. The receptor comes from a woman younger than 35 in good health and CMV-seropositive. The CDR3 reads CASSQEAGVLYEQYF. The CDR3 DNA reads as TGCGCCAGCAGCCAAGAGGCGGGGGTCCTCTACGAGCAGTACTTC.